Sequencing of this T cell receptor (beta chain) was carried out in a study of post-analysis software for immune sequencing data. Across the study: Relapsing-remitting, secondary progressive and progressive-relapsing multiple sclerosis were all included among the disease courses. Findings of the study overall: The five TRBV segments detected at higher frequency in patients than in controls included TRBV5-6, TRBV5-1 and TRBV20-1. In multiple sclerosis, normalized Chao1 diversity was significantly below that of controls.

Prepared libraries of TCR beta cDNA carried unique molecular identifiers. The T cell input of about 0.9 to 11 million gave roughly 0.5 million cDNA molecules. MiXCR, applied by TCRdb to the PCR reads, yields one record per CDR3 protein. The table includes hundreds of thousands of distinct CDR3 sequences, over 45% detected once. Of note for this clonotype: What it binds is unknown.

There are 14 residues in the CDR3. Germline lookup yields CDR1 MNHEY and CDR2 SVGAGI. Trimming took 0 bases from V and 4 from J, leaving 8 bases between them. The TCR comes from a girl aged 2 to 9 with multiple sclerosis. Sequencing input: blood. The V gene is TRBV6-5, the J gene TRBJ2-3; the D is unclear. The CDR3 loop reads CASSYSLAADTQYF. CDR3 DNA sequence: TGTGCCAGCAGTTACTCCTTGGCGGCAGATACGCAGTATTTT.